These 10 T cell receptor beta chains were sequenced from one sample in a study of blood T cell repertoires in COVID-19. TCRdb's table, derived via immunoSEQ multiplex PCR, lists solely in-frame clones and lacks some. The sample records 300,000 or so clones, roughly nine tenths being singletons. The sample taken for sequencing was PBMCs or T cells enriched from blood (not recorded which). The origin of the receptors is a woman between 45 and 65 years old who had been exposed to COVID-19.

The chain uses TRBV5-1 and TRBJ2-7, with 10 bases identical to TRBD2. CDR1 is SGHRS and CDR2 is YFSETQ in the germline V gene. The CDR3 spans 18 residues. V shed 3 bases, J shed 4 bases, and the junction held 16 bases outside the gene matches. CDR3 residues: CASSYDSRATSGSYEQYF. The CDR3 bases are TGCGCCAGCAGCTACGACTCCCGGGCGACTAGCGGGTCTTACGAGCAGTACTTC.

V is TRBV28 and J is TRBJ1-5, with D possibly matching TRBD1 (5 bases). The germline V gene encodes CDR1 MDHEN and CDR2 SYDVKM. The V end lost 5 bases, the J end lost 6 bases, and 14 bases lay between the germline ends. There are 14 residues in the CDR3. The CDR3 DNA is TGTGCCAGCAGTACTGGGACTCGGGGTCAGCCCCAGCATTTT. Translating it yields CASSTGTRGQPQHF.

The chain has TRBV19 and TRBJ2-5, with 8 bases aligning to TRBD2. The CDR3 covers 14 residues. Germline CDR1 and CDR2: LNHDA and SQIVND (reference sequence). The V gene end was trimmed by 2 bases and the J gene end by 3 bases; junction bases not matched to a gene: 2. The chain's CDR3 is CASSIRRGEETQYF. The CDR3 region has the DNA TGTGCCAGTAGTATAAGGCGGGGGGAAGAGACCCAGTACTTC. Based on the CDR3 plus reference TRBV19 and TRBJ2-5, the full variable domain is DGGITQSPKYLFRKEGQNVTLSCEQNLNHDAMYWYRQDPGQGLRLIYYSQIVNDFQKGDIAEGYSVSREKKESFPLTVTSAQKNPTAFYLCASSIRRGEETQYFGPGTRLLVL.

The chain recombines TRBV7-8 with TRBJ1-3, with unresolved D. The CDR3 has 15 amino acids. From germline, CDR1 is SGHVS and CDR2 FQNEAQ. V was cut by 1 base and J by 0 bases, with 7 bases left in between. CDR3 sequence (DNA): TGTGCCAGCAGCTTAGACAGCCACTCTGGAAACACCATATATTTT. Translating it yields CASSLDSHSGNTIYF. The full variable domain, its missing parts supplied by reference TRBV7-8 and TRBJ1-3, is GAGVSQSPRYKVAKRGQDVALRCDPISGHVSLFWYQQALGQGPEFLTYFQNEAQLDKSGLPSDRFFAERPEGSVSTLKIQRTQQEDSAVYLCASSLDSHSGNTIYFGEGSWLTVV.

The chain recombines TRBV5-6 with TRBJ1-6; 7 bases are a match to TRBD1. CDR1 is SGHDT, CDR2 YYEEEE, per germline. The V segment lost 4 bases and the J segment 0 bases; nucleotides outside the gene matches: 7. The CDR3 runs 17 residues. CDR3 DNA: TGTGCCAGCAGCCAAACCCGACAGGGCTCCTATAATTCACCCCTCCACTTT. It codes for CASSQTRQGSYNSPLHF.

The V and J genes are TRBV12-3 or TRBV12-4 and TRBJ2-7; weak D call: TRBD1 (6 bases). This CDR3 is 13 amino acids long. V was cut by 4 bases and J by 4 bases, with 11 bases left in between. CDR3 residues: CASSSRGWYEQYF. Here the CDR3 DNA reads TGTGCCAGCAGTTCCAGGGGCTGGTACGAGCAGTACTTC.

The V call is TRBV7-2, the J call TRBJ2-7; 11 bases line up with TRBD2. V lost 8 bases and J lost 3; bases outside the gene matches: 3. The CDR3 runs to 13 residues. Germline values: CDR1 SGHTA, CDR2 FQGNSA. CDR3: CASCTSGGYEQYF. DNA of the CDR3: TGTGCCAGCTGCACTAGCGGGGGCTACGAGCAGTACTTC.

The DNA for the CDR3 is TGTGCCAGCAGCGGCCGAAGGGGGAACAATTCACCCCTCCACTTT. Protein: CASSGRRGNNSPLHF. The chain recombines TRBV21-1 with TRBJ1-6; the table's TRBD1 call for D was not verified on the DNA. TRBV21-1 is a documented pseudogene. The CDR3 sequence is 15 residues long.

This rearrangement joins TRBV7-6 to TRBJ2-7, with D perhaps matching TRBD1 (6 bases). Per germline, CDR1 SGHVS and CDR2 FNYEAQ. V was trimmed by 5 bases and J by 3 bases, leaving 14 bases between them. The length of the CDR3 is 14 residues. The CDR3 reads CASSVDRYSYEQYF. For the CDR3, the DNA is TGTGCCAGCAGCGTAGACAGGTATAGCTACGAGCAGTACTTC.

The rearrangement links TRBV7-8 to TRBJ1-1; possibly TRBD1 for D (5 bases). Trimming took off 2 bases at V and 4 bases at J, with 17 bases between the two ends. The CDR3 has 16 residues. Per the germline V gene, CDR1 is SGHVS and CDR2 is FQNEAQ. Here the CDR3 DNA reads TGTGCCAGCAGCTTAAGGGGCCCCCTAAGTTCCACTGAAGCTTTCTTT. Its protein product is CASSLRGPLSSTEAFF.